This TCR beta chain derives from a study of vaccination effects on CD4 cells after COVID-19. On the study more broadly: Convalescent patient samples, from a couple of individuals, date to 16 days and one week before vaccination.

Before sequencing, viral peptide pools were used by the ViraFEST assay to expand antigen-specific CD4+ T cells. Following an approximately 10-day culture, CD4+ T cells were purified. The person acquired a PCR-confirmed SARS-CoV-2 infection between March and December 2020. Half-medium exchanges with IL-2 medium took place on days 3 and 7. TCRdb's table, derived via immunoSEQ multiplex PCR, lists solely in-frame clones and lacks some. The repertoire holds approximately 40,000 clones, with about two thirds as singletons. CDR3 length: 12 residues. Between the trimmed V and J ends, which lost 5 bases and 3 bases, there was a span of 6 bases. Germline CDR1 and CDR2: SNHLY and FYNNEI. Study findings and constraints: Marked clonal contraction of infection- and vaccine-induced clones was seen late after vaccination.

Notes on this clone: Its antigen remains unknown.

This sequence was found in a human donor who had a prior SARS-CoV-2 infection. This chain uses TRBV2 with TRBJ2-3; D is ambiguous. The source material was CD4+ T cells from PBMCs cultured with a peptide pool, sampled before COVID-19 vaccination. The CDR3 DNA follows: TGTGCCAGCAGTCCAAATACAGATACGCAGTATTTT. It yields the protein CASSPNTDTQYF.